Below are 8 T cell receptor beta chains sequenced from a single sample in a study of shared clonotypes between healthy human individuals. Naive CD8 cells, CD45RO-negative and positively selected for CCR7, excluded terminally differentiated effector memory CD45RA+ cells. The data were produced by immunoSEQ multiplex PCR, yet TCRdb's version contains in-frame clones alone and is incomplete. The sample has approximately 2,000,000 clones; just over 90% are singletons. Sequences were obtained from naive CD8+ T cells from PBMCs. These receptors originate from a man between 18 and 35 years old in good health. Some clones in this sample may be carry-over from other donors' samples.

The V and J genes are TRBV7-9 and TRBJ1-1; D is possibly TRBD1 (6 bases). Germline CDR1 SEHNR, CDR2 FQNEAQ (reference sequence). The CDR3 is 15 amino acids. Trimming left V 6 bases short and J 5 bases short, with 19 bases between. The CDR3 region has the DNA TGTGCCAGCAGATCCACTACAGGGCAGGGGACTGAAGCTTTCTTT. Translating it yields CASRSTTGQGTEAFF.

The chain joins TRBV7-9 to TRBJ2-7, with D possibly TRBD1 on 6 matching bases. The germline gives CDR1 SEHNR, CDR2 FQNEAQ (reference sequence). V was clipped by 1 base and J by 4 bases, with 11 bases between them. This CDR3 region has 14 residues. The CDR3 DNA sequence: TGTGCCAGCAGCTTAGTATTCCAGGGGTACGAGCAGTACTTC. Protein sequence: CASSLVFQGYEQYF.

CDR3 sequence (DNA): TGCGCCAGCAGCCTCATAGCGGGAGGGACCACAGATACGCAGTATTTT. This sequence encodes CASSLIAGGTTDTQYF. The rearrangement links TRBV5-1 to TRBJ2-3; 11 bases map to TRBD2. V was clipped by 4 bases and J by 2 bases; unmatched bases: 6. CDR3 length: 16 amino acids. The germline V gene has CDR1 SGHRS and CDR2 YFSETQ.

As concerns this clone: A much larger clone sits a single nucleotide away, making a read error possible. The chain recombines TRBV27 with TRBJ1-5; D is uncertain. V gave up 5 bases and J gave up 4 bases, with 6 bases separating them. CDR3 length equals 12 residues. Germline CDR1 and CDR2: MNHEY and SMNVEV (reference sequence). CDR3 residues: CASSGRNQPQHF. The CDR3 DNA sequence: TGTGCCAGCAGTGGGAGAAATCAGCCCCAGCATTTT.

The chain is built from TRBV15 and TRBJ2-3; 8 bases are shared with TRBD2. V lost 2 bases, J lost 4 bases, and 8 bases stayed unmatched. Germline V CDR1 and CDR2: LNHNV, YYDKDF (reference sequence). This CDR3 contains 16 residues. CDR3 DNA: TGTGCCACCAGCAGAACCTCCGGACTAGCACCAGATACGCAGTATTTT. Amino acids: CATSRTSGLAPDTQYF.

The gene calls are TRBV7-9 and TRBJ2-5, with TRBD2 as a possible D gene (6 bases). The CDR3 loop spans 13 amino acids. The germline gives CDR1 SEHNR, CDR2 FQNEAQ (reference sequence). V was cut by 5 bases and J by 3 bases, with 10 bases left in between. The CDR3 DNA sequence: TGTGCCAGCAGCCAAGGCGGGGAAGAGACCCAGTACTTC. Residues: CASSQGGEETQYF.

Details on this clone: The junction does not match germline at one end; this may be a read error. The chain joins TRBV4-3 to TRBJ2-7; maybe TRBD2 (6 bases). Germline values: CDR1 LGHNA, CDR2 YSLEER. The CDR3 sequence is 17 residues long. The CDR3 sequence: CASSQEVLGLTSNEQYF. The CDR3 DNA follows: TGCGCCAGCAGCCAAGAAGTTTTAGGACTAACCTCCAACGAGCAGTACTTC.

The CDR3 loop reads CASRLRQGKYEQYF. The DNA for the CDR3 is TGTGCCAGCAGGCTCCGACAGGGGAAATACGAGCAGTACTTC. V is TRBV27 and J is TRBJ2-7; 8 bases match TRBD1. Germline CDR1 reads MNHEY; CDR2 reads SMNVEV (reference sequence). This CDR3 comprises 14 residues. V was pared by 6 bases and J by 4 bases, with 8 bases of the junction left unmatched.